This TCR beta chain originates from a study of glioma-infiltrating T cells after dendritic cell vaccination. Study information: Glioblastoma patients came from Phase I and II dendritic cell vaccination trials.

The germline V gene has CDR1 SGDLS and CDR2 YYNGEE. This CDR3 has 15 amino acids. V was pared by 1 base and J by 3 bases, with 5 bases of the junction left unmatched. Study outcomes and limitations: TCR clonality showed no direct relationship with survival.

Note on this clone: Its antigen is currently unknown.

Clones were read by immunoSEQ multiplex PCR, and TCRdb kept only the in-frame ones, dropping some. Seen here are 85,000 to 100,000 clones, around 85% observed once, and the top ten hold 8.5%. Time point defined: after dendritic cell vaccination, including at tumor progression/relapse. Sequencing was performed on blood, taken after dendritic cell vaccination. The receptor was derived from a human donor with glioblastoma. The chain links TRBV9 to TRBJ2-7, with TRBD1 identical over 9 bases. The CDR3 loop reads CASSVSTGGFYEQYF. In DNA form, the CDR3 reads TGTGCCAGCAGCGTATCGACAGGGGGTTTCTACGAGCAGTACTTC. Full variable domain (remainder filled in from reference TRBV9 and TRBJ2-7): DSGVTQTPKHLITATGQRVTLRCSPRSGDLSVYWYQQSLDQGLQFLIQYYNGEERAKGNILERFSAQQFPDLHSELNLSSLELGDSALYFCASSVSTGGFYEQYFGPGTRLTVT.